These 31 T cell receptor beta chains came from one sample sequenced in a study of shared clonotypes between healthy human individuals. Measured with immunoSEQ multiplex PCR; TCRdb has only the in-frame clones, and not every one. Of around 1.9 million clones in the sample, over 85% were seen once. Naive CD8 isolation took CD45RO-negative cells positively selected for CCR7 and excluded terminally differentiated effector memory CD45RA+ cells. Source material: naive CD8+ T cells from PBMCs. The receptors here all came from a man aged 18 to 30 in good health. Some clones in this sample may be carry-over from other donors' samples.

The chain links TRBV7-9 to TRBJ1-2; no clear D gene. This CDR3 has 14 amino acids. Germline V gives CDR1 SEHNR, CDR2 FQNEAQ (reference sequence). V lost 0 bases and J lost 0, with 5 bases in between. The CDR3 coding sequence is TGTGCCAGCAGCTTAGCCGCAGCTAACTATGGCTACACCTTC. Encoded protein: CASSLAAANYGYTF. Full variable domain (remainder filled in from reference TRBV7-9 and TRBJ1-2): DTGVSQNPRHKITKRGQNVTFRCDPISEHNRLYWYRQTLGQGPEFLTYFQNEAQLEKSRLLSDRFSAERPKGSFSTLEIQRTEQGDSAMYLCASSLAAANYGYTFGSGTRLTVV.

The genes are TRBV27 and TRBJ2-5; no definite D call. The CDR3 has 13 residues. Germline loops: CDR1 MNHEY, CDR2 SMNVEV (reference sequence). The ends were cut back, 5 bases at V and 1 base at J, with 8 bases in the middle. Here the CDR3 reads CASSRPFQETQYF. The CDR3 region has the DNA TGTGCCAGCAGTCGGCCATTCCAAGAGACCCAGTACTTC.

About this clone: This clone may be a read error of a much larger clone one base away. V gene TRBV25-1 combines with J gene TRBJ2-1; D gene unclear. V was trimmed by 5 bases and J by 0 bases, leaving 5 bases between them. CDR3 size: 13 residues. Germline CDR1 MGHDK, CDR2 SYGVNS. The CDR3 nucleotides are TGTGCCAGCAGTTCCAGCTCCTACAATGAGCAGTTCTTC. Its protein is CASSSSSYNEQFF.

V and J are TRBV19 and TRBJ2-1, with D unclear. The CDR3 extends over 15 amino acids. Germline V CDR1 and CDR2: LNHDA, SQIVND (reference sequence). V lost 7 bases and J 0 bases, leaving 13 bases between the germline ends. CDR3 region: CASTNAIYSYNEQFF. CDR3 bases: TGTGCCAGTACCAATGCCATATACTCCTACAATGAGCAGTTCTTC.

The genes are TRBV28 and TRBJ2-5; D may match TRBD1 or TRBD2 (6 bases each). This CDR3 is built from 13 residues. Germline values: CDR1 MDHEN, CDR2 SYDVKM. Trimming removed 5 bases at V and 5 bases at J, with 12 bases between. For the CDR3, the DNA is TGTGCCAGCAGTCCCCGGGGGCTTGAGACCCAGTACTTC. Translating gives CASSPRGLETQYF.

The chain couples TRBV19 to TRBJ1-5; no clear D. Trimming pared 6 bases from V and 8 bases from J, leaving 14 bases between. The CDR3 is 13 amino acids. The V gene's germline CDR1 is LNHDA and CDR2 SQIVND (reference sequence). For the CDR3, the DNA is TGTGCCAGTAGCTCTGCCGGGTGGGAGCCCCAGCATTTT. It specifies CASSSAGWEPQHF.

The chain combines TRBV5-6 with TRBJ2-7; tentatively, D is TRBD1 (5 bases). This CDR3 has 14 amino acids. V gave up 0 bases and J gave up 4 bases, with 11 bases separating them. Germline assignment: CDR1 SGHDT and CDR2 YYEEEE. DNA for the CDR3: TGTGCCAGCAGCTTGGACCAGGGCTTGTACGAGCAGTACTTC. It translates to CASSLDQGLYEQYF.

The chain recombines TRBV11-2 with TRBJ2-7; 7 nucleotides agree with TRBD2. Germline loops: CDR1 SGHAT, CDR2 FQNNGV. V was pared by 2 bases and J by 2 bases, with 3 bases of the junction left unmatched. This CDR3 spans 14 amino acids. The CDR3 spells CASSLLGLTYEQYF. CDR3 coding DNA: TGTGCCAGCAGCTTACTGGGACTAACCTACGAGCAGTACTTC.

V is TRBV27 and J is TRBJ1-5; 9 nucleotides align to TRBD1. The CDR3 totals 15 residues. Germline CDR1 is MNHEY and CDR2 is SMNVEV (reference sequence). The V and J ends lost 4 bases and 7 bases, in that order; junction bases with no gene match: 8. The CDR3 loop is CASSSRGQGYQPQHF. The CDR3 nucleotides read TGTGCCAGCAGTTCCAGGGGACAGGGCTACCAGCCCCAGCATTTT.

V usage is TRBV9 and J usage is TRBJ2-1, with D tentatively TRBD1 or TRBD2 (5 bases each). Trimming took off 5 bases at V and 1 base at J, with 13 bases between the two ends. From germline, CDR1 is SGDLS and CDR2 YYNGEE. This CDR3 comprises 15 residues. The CDR3, as DNA: TGTGCCAGCAGTGAGGGGCAGACGTCCTACAATGAGCAGTTCTTC. This gives the protein CASSEGQTSYNEQFF.

This clone was picked up one time. V usage is TRBV27 and J usage is TRBJ2-1; D perhaps matches TRBD2 (5 bases). V dropped 7 bases and J dropped 6 bases, with 13 bases sitting between them. The CDR3 length is 13 residues. Germline-derived CDR1 and CDR2 are MNHEY and SMNVEV (reference sequence). As DNA, the CDR3 is TGTGCCAGCACCCAAAATCGGGGCAATGAGCAGTTCTTC. This sequence encodes CASTQNRGNEQFF.

The chain joins TRBV4-3 to TRBJ2-7, with D possibly TRBD1 on 5 matching bases. V lost 0 bases, J lost 4 bases, and 10 bases lay in between. Per the germline V gene, CDR1 is LGHNA and CDR2 is YSLEER. This CDR3 has 14 amino acids. The CDR3 coding sequence is TGCGCCAGCAGCCAAGACGAGGCAGGGTACGAGCAGTACTTC. It yields the protein CASSQDEAGYEQYF.

This clone was seen only once. The chain combines TRBV14 with TRBJ2-3; D is perhaps TRBD1 or TRBD2 (5 bases each). This CDR3 comprises 15 residues. The V end lost 5 bases, the J end lost 0 bases, and 12 bases lay between the germline ends. The germline CDR1 and CDR2 sequences are SGHDN and FVKESK. The CDR3 DNA sequence: TGTGCCAGCAGCAAGGGGACCATCAGCACAGATACGCAGTATTTT. Protein sequence: CASSKGTISTDTQYF.

The table lists this clone with a few counts. The chain joins TRBV4-2 to TRBJ1-5; the D gene is possibly TRBD1 (5 bases). Trimming cost V 3 bases and J 5 bases, with 14 bases left between them. Germline V gene lookup returns CDR1 LGHNA and CDR2 YNFKEQ. The CDR3 consists of 15 residues. CDR3 sequence: CASSQTEVSHQPQHF. CDR3 DNA sequence: TGTGCCAGCAGCCAGACAGAGGTGAGCCATCAGCCCCAGCATTTT.

This rearrangement joins TRBV28 to TRBJ2-2, with 8 bases aligning to TRBD2. With 8 bases clipped from V and 0 bases from J, the junction kept 11 bases outside the gene matches. The length of the CDR3 is 17 residues. Per germline, CDR1 MDHEN and CDR2 SYDVKM. The CDR3 is CASGSGGPTSNTGELFF. The DNA of the CDR3 is TGTGCCAGCGGGTCGGGGGGGCCGACCTCGAACACCGGGGAGCTGTTTTTT.

This sequence joins TRBV5-1 and TRBJ1-2; the match to TRBD1 covers 7 bases. Germline V gene data show CDR1 as SGHRS and CDR2 as YFSETQ. Trimming took 0 bases from V and 6 from J; bases not matched to a gene: 5. The CDR3 totals 14 residues. The CDR3 sequence: CASSLDQGVNGYTF. CDR3 in DNA: TGCGCCAGCAGCTTGGACCAGGGGGTGAATGGCTACACCTTC.

This chain connects TRBV7-9 to TRBJ1-2; the D is unclear. CDR1 is SEHNR and CDR2 is FQNEAQ in the germline V gene (reference sequence). Trimming shortened V by 5 bases and J by 7 bases, and 14 bases separated the two germline ends. CDR3 length: 13 residues. This chain's CDR3 is CASSPQNVVGYTF. The CDR3 region has the DNA TGTGCCAGCAGCCCCCAAAATGTGGTTGGCTACACCTTC.

CDR3 protein: CASSFSRRYTDTQYF. CDR3 in DNA: TGTGCCAGCAGCTTTTCACGGAGATACACAGATACGCAGTATTTT. The V and J genes are TRBV11-2 and TRBJ2-3; no definite D call. Per the germline V gene, CDR1 is SGHAT and CDR2 is FQNNGV. CDR3 length: 15 amino acids. The V and J ends lost 3 bases and 2 bases respectively, with 12 bases between them.

In the case of this clone: Different DNA sequences within this sample yield the same CDR3. The chain uses TRBV27 and TRBJ1-1; 9 bases line up with TRBD1. The V gene's germline CDR1 is MNHEY and CDR2 SMNVEV (reference sequence). This CDR3 spans 15 amino acids. Unmatched junction bases numbered 0, after V lost 0 bases and J lost 1 base. CDR3 sequence reads: CASSLSTGGNTEAFF. The CDR3 DNA reads TGTGCCAGCAGTTTATCGACAGGGGGGAACACTGAAGCTTTCTTT.

This clone was observed once. V gene TRBV4-1 combines with J gene TRBJ1-1; 11 bases align to TRBD1. The J segment lost 8 bases and the V segment lost 5 bases, leaving 4 bases of the junction unmatched. In germline, CDR1 is MGHRA, CDR2 YSYEKL. The length of the CDR3 is 13 residues. CDR3 protein: CASSARTGGEAFF. The CDR3 DNA sequence: TGCGCCAGCAGCGCGCGGACAGGGGGCGAAGCTTTCTTT.

This clone was observed once. J is TRBJ1-3 and V is TRBV13; tentatively, D is TRBD1 (5 bases). Per germline, CDR1 PRHDT and CDR2 FYEKMQ (reference sequence). The CDR3 covers 15 residues. With 3 bases removed from V and 5 bases from J, the gap between germline ends came to 14 bases. The CDR3 bases are TGTGCCAGCAGCTTCCGACAGAGTCTGAGAAACACCATATATTTT. It specifies CASSFRQSLRNTIYF.

This clone was observed a single time. The chain uses TRBV6-1 and TRBJ1-3, with 8 bases matching TRBD1. Germline V gene data show CDR1 as MNHNS and CDR2 as SASEGT. Unmatched junction bases numbered 15, after V lost 4 bases and J lost 4 bases. The CDR3 is made up of 18 amino acids. CDR3 loop: CASSVGDRISGSGNTIYF. The DNA of the CDR3 is TGTGCCAGCAGTGTCGGGGACAGGATAAGCGGTAGCGGAAACACCATATATTTT.

The chain uses TRBV7-7 and TRBJ2-1; 10 bases fit TRBD2. V shed 0 bases and J 6 bases; nucleotides not matched to a gene: 5. The CDR3 extends over 16 amino acids. The germline gives CDR1 SSHAT, CDR2 FNYEAQ (reference sequence). CDR3 amino acids: CASSLALAGDSNEQFF. For the CDR3, the DNA is TGTGCCAGCAGCTTAGCTCTAGCGGGAGACTCCAATGAGCAGTTCTTC.

The chain carries TRBV7-9 and TRBJ2-7; TRBD2 agrees at 8 bases. The CDR3 extends over 14 amino acids. V gave up 7 bases and J gave up 4 bases; unmatched junction bases: 9. From germline, CDR1 is SEHNR and CDR2 FQNEAQ (reference sequence). The CDR3 is CASNLGGGPYEQYF. CDR3 coding DNA: TGTGCCAGCAACCTGGGCGGGGGGCCTTACGAGCAGTACTTC.

This chain links TRBV19 with TRBJ1-1; D might be TRBD1 (5 bases). Germline CDR1 LNHDA, CDR2 SQIVND (reference sequence). The CDR3 runs to 15 residues. The V and J ends lost 4 bases and 1 base respectively, with 13 bases between them. The CDR3 DNA is TGTGCCAGTAGTACCGGGGGGAGAGGGAACACTGAAGCTTTCTTT. Amino acids: CASSTGGRGNTEAFF.

Only one count was recorded for this clone. The rearrangement joins TRBV4-2 to TRBJ2-3; D gene uncertain. The germline V gene has CDR1 LGHNA and CDR2 YNFKEQ. The CDR3 runs 16 residues. V was cut by 0 bases and J by 0 bases, with 10 bases left in between. This chain's CDR3 is CASSQDLWSSTDTQYF. The CDR3 DNA follows: TGTGCCAGCAGCCAAGATCTCTGGTCTAGCACAGATACGCAGTATTTT.

The chain joins TRBV6-6 to TRBJ1-1; no definite D call. From germline, CDR1 is MNHNY and CDR2 SVGAGI (reference sequence). Trimming removed 0 bases from V and 5 bases from J, with 16 bases in between. CDR3 length: 16 amino acids. CDR3 nucleotide sequence: TGTGCCAGCAGTTACTCCAAGACGAAACTGGGAACTGAAGCTTTCTTT. It is translated as CASSYSKTKLGTEAFF.

V is TRBV5-6 and J is TRBJ1-2, with unresolved D. The CDR3 runs to 16 residues. V shed 5 bases and J shed 4 bases, with 21 bases lying between them. The germline CDR1 and CDR2 sequences are SGHDT and YYEEEE. The CDR3: CASSWGADPIPYGYTF. CDR3 sequence (DNA): TGTGCCAGCAGTTGGGGAGCCGATCCTATACCCTATGGCTACACCTTC.

The chain employs TRBV27 and TRBJ1-4; 9 bases fit TRBD1. J was trimmed by 6 bases and V by 7 bases; bases with no gene match: 6. Germline V gene sequence: CDR1 MNHEY, CDR2 SMNVEV (reference sequence). CDR3 length equals 14 residues. DNA for the CDR3: TGTGCCAGCACCTGGGGGACAGGGTATGAAAAACTGTTTTTT. Amino acid sequence: CASTWGTGYEKLFF.

The gene calls are TRBV6-6 and TRBJ1-6; 9 nucleotides line up with TRBD1. In germline, CDR1 is MNHNY, CDR2 SVGAGI (reference sequence). V was pared by 8 bases and J by 2 bases, with 4 bases of the junction left unmatched. There are 15 residues in the CDR3. In DNA, the CDR3 is TGTGCCAGCTGGACAGGGGACCCCTATAATTCACCCCTCCACTTT. The encoded protein is CASWTGDPYNSPLHF.

The DNA for the CDR3 is TGTGCCAGCAGTTTATCACCAGGGGCTCGACACGCTGAAGCTTTCTTT. It translates to CASSLSPGARHAEAFF. The J gene is TRBJ1-1, the V gene TRBV27; D is perhaps TRBD1 (6 bases). With 0 bases removed from V and 6 bases from J, the gap between germline ends came to 17 bases. The germline CDR1 and CDR2 sequences are MNHEY and SMNVEV (reference sequence). The CDR3 consists of 16 residues.